This record concerns one TCR beta chain sequence. These data are taken from a study of blood T cell repertoires in COVID-19. The CDR3 has 15 residues. Germline CDR1 LNHDA, CDR2 SQIVND (reference sequence). Trimming cost V 6 bases and J 9 bases; bases outside gene matches: 12. Using immunoSEQ multiplex PCR, the repertoire was profiled, and TCRdb retains in-frame clones only, with some absent. Of about 260,000 clones in the sample, around 84% were seen once. Sequencing was done on a sample of peripheral blood. The source is a woman in her sixties with COVID-19, enrolled during active disease. The chain has TRBV19 and TRBJ2-1; 9 bases are a match to TRBD2. CDR3: CASSVLAGARIEQFF. CDR3 DNA sequence: TGTGCCAGTAGCGTCTTAGCGGGAGCGAGGATTGAGCAGTTCTTC.